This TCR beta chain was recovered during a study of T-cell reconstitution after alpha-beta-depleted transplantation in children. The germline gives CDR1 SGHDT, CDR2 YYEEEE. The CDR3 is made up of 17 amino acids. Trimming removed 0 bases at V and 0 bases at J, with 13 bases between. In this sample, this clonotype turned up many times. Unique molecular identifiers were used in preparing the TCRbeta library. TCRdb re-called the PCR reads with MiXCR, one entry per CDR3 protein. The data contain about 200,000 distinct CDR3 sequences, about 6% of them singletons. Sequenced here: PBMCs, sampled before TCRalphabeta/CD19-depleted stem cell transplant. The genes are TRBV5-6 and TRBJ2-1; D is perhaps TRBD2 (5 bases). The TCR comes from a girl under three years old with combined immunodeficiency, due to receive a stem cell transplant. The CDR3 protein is CASSLGSDYSSYNEQFF. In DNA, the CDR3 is TGTGCCAGCAGCTTGGGTAGCGACTACAGCTCCTACAATGAGCAGTTCTTC.